In this sample, the clone carrying this TCR beta chain turned up a few times. Its antigen remains unknown. These data originate in a study of somatic mutations in cytotoxic T cells in rheumatoid arthritis. Study-wide context: Flow-sorting brought some V beta antibody-stained T-cell populations to nearly 100% purity, V beta1+ cells sequenced for TCRB among them.

Here immunoSEQ multiplex PCR was the method, and the copy in TCRdb shows in-frame clones only, minus some. The table includes 15,000 to 20,000 clones, over 70% detected once. The study, taken as a whole, reports: It was found that CD8+ T-cell clonality in rheumatoid arthritis patients did not differ significantly from that in age-matched healthy controls. Rheumatoid arthritis patients showed CD8+ clonality increasing with age, unlike healthy controls.

Sequencing was performed on CD8+ T cells sorted from blood. This sequence was found in a woman aged 55-75 years in good health.

CDR3: CASSQQTGFSTEAFF. The CDR3 bases are TGCGCCAGCAGCCAACAGACAGGGTTCTCGACTGAAGCTTTCTTT. The chain recombines TRBV4-1 with TRBJ1-1, with 7 bases lining up with TRBD1. Germline CDR1 MGHRA, CDR2 YSYEKL. The CDR3 length is 15 residues. Germline trimming cut 2 bases from V and 5 bases from J; bases unmatched to any gene: 8.